The 3 T cell receptor beta chains in this list originate from one sample, sequenced in a study of blood T cells in healthy people across ages. Combining a sample-barcoded 5' primer with a J-beta primer mix, a second PCR ran for roughly 7 to 11 cycles. TCRdb fed the 5' RACE reads into MiXCR, producing one record per CDR3 protein. The sample has 1.8 million or so distinct CDR3 sequences; roughly 43% are singletons. Sequenced material: blood. These receptors were collected from a human donor in good health.

The chain is built from TRBV5-1 and TRBJ2-1, with D tentatively TRBD2 (5 bases). The CDR3 covers 15 residues. Trimming left V 2 bases short and J 7 bases short, with 16 bases between. Germline V gives CDR1 SGHRS, CDR2 YFSETQ. DNA of the CDR3: TGCGCCAGCAGCTTCCGGGCGGGCGTTTCAAATGAGCAGTTCTTC. Translation gives CASSFRAGVSNEQFF.

The V call is TRBV7-2, the J call TRBJ2-4; D could derive from TRBD1 or TRBD2 (6 bases each). Germline CDR1 is SGHTA and CDR2 is FQGNSA. Trimming removed 0 bases at V and 13 bases at J, with 16 bases between. The CDR3 extends over 14 amino acids. CDR3 residues: CASSLAGGGNGQYF. The CDR3 DNA sequence: TGTGCCAGCAGCTTAGCGGGGGGCGGGAACGGGCAGTACTTC.

The genes are TRBV7-9 and TRBJ2-1, with TRBD2 identical over 10 bases. The germline gives CDR1 SEHNR, CDR2 FQNEAQ (reference sequence). V shed 3 bases, J shed 7 bases, and the junction held 9 bases outside the gene matches. The length of the CDR3 is 16 residues. CDR3 protein: CASSFPSGGGENEQFF. The DNA of the CDR3 is TGTGCCAGCAGCTTCCCAAGCGGGGGGGGGGAGAATGAGCAGTTCTTC.